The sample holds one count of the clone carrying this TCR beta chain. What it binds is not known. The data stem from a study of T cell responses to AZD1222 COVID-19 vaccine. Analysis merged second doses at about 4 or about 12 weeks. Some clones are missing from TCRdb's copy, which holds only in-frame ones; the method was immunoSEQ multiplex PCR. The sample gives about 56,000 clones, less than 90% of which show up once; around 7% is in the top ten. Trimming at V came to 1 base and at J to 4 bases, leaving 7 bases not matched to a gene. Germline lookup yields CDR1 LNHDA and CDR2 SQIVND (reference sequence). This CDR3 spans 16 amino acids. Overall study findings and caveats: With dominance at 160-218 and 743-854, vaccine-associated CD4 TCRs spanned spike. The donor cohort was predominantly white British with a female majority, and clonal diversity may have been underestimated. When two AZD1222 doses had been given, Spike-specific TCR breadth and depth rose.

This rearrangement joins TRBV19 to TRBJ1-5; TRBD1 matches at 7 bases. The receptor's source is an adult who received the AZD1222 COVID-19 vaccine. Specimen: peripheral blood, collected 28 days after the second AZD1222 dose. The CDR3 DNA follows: TGTGCCAGTAGTATAGGCCGGGACAGCTATAATCAGCCCCAGCATTTT. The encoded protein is CASSIGRDSYNQPQHF. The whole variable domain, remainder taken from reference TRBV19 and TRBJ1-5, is DGGITQSPKYLFRKEGQNVTLSCEQNLNHDAMYWYRQDPGQGLRLIYYSQIVNDFQKGDIAEGYSVSREKKESFPLTVTSAQKNPTAFYLCASSIGRDSYNQPQHFGDGTRLSIL.